This is a list of T cell receptor beta chains from one sample in a study of long-term antiretroviral therapy in people with HIV. Generated by immunoSEQ multiplex PCR, the TCRdb table keeps only in-frame clones and is missing some. The sample contains approximately 20,000 clones, roughly 84% of which appear only once. Source: unsorted PBMCs, taken 0.6 years after starting antiretroviral therapy. Source of these receptors: a man aged 55-75 years with HIV. Each CDR3 is given with its conserved first and last residue. The order of the fields is CDR3 DNA, CDR3 protein, D gene, clone size, V gene, J gene. A D gene is named only where the DNA matches it firmly. Expanded clones are given a class, and other clones once, few, many or no size at all.

TGCGCCAGCTGCTCCGGGACATCTCAAGAGACCCAGTACTTC,CASCSGTSQETQYF,.,.,TRBV5-1,TRBJ2-5
TGTGCCAGCTCACCAGTGGAGCGGGGACGGGGGGAGCAGTTCTTC,CASSPVERGRGEQFF,TRBD2,.,TRBV18,TRBJ2-1
TGTGCCAGCAGTGAAGCGCGGGATACGCAGTATTTT,CASSEARDTQYF,.,.,TRBV6-1,TRBJ2-3
TGTGCCAGCAGCCTGGGGTTCGGCAGGGGAAGCAATCAGCCCCAGCATTTT,CASSLGFGRGSNQPQHF,.,.,TRBV5-6,TRBJ1-5
TGTGCCAGCCAAAGGGGGGACACCTACGAGCAGTACTTC,CASQRGDTYEQYF,.,.,TRBV6-5,TRBJ2-7
TGTGCCAGCAGCTTAGTGGGCGGGACGTTCGCAGATACGCAGTATTTT,CASSLVGGTFADTQYF,.,.,TRBV11-2,TRBJ2-3
TGTGCCAGCAGCTTAGAGCCGAATCAGCCCCAGCATTTT,CASSLEPNQPQHF,.,.,TRBV7-9,TRBJ1-5
TGTGCCAGCAGTTACCTCCAGGGGGTGGCTGAAGCTTTCTTT,CASSYLQGVAEAFF,TRBD1,.,TRBV2,TRBJ1-1
TGTGCCAGCAGTTTCCGGACCGGGACCTTCAATCAGCCCCAGCATTTT,CASSFRTGTFNQPQHF,.,.,TRBV28,TRBJ1-5
TGTGCCAGCAGTGAGCCGGTCTCCTACGAGCAGTACTTC,CASSEPVSYEQYF,.,.,TRBV2,TRBJ2-7
TGTGCCAGCAGCCCCATTGGCTCAGGGGATTCCTACGAGCAGTACTTC,CASSPIGSGDSYEQYF,.,.,TRBV14,TRBJ2-7
TGTGCCAGCAGTGAAGGAGAAGCGGGAGTTTTCAATGAGCAGTTCTTC,CASSEGEAGVFNEQFF,TRBD2,.,TRBV6-4,TRBJ2-1
TGTGCCAGCAGCGGAGGGGCCGCTGAGTTCTACGAGCAGTACTTC,CASSGGAAEFYEQYF,.,.,TRBV7-2,TRBJ2-7
TGTGCCAGCAGTTCCTCAGGGGGCCACGAGCAGTACTTC,CASSSSGGHEQYF,TRBD1,.,TRBV6-6,TRBJ2-7
TGTGCCAGCTCACTCAATGAGCCAAGAAGTTCTGAAGCTTTCTTT,CASSLNEPRSSEAFF,.,.,TRBV18,TRBJ1-1
TGCAGCGGATTAGCGGGGGGGACCTACAATGAGCAGTTCTTC,CSGLAGGTYNEQFF,TRBD2,.,TRBV29-1,TRBJ2-1
TGCGCCAGCAGCTTCGGGACTCCAGGCACCGGGGAGCTGTTTTTT,CASSFGTPGTGELFF,.,.,TRBV5-1,TRBJ2-2
TGCGCCAGCAGCTTGGGAGCGGCAAGCTATGGCTACACCTTC,CASSLGAASYGYTF,.,.,TRBV5-1,TRBJ1-2
TGCAGCGTTTGCACTACAAGCTACAATGAGCAGTTCTTC,CSVCTTSYNEQFF,.,.,TRBV29-1,TRBJ2-1
TGTGCCAGCACCCTGGACGTCTACAATGAGCAGTTCTTC,CASTLDVYNEQFF,.,.,TRBV2,TRBJ2-1
TGCGCCAGCGCCCCGGGACAGGCGGTGCATGGGACCCAGTACTTC,CASAPGQAVHGTQYF,TRBD1,.,TRBV10-1,TRBJ2-5
TGTGCCAGCAGCTCTAGCGGAAACTACAATGAGCAGTTCTTC,CASSSSGNYNEQFF,TRBD2,.,TRBV7-8,TRBJ2-1
TGTGCCAGCAGTGAGAGGCTACGACCTGCCTTTAATCAGCCCCAGCATTTT,CASSERLRPAFNQPQHF,.,.,TRBV2,TRBJ1-5
TGTGCCAGCAGTCCGCAGGGCGCTGGGGCCAACGTCCTGACTTTC,CASSPQGAGANVLTF,.,.,TRBV11-3,TRBJ2-6
TGTGCCAGCAGTTTCGGACTAGCGGGAGAAGATACGCAGTATTTT,CASSFGLAGEDTQYF,TRBD2,.,TRBV7-6,TRBJ2-3
TGTGCCAGCTCACCACCGGTGTCCAGGGCCGGAAACACCATATATTTT,CASSPPVSRAGNTIYF,.,.,TRBV18,TRBJ1-3
TGCGCCAGCAGCTTGTTGGGGACAGGGGTCCCAGATACGCAGTATTTT,CASSLLGTGVPDTQYF,TRBD1,.,TRBV5-1,TRBJ2-3
TGCGCCAGCAGCCACGGACTAGCGGGAGAATCTGAGACCCAGTACTTC,CASSHGLAGESETQYF,TRBD2,.,TRBV5-1,TRBJ2-5
TGTGCCAGCAGCCCAAAGGGACCCGGGCTAGGGGCGGGACAATACAATGAGCAGTTCTTC,CASSPKGPGLGAGQYNEQFF,.,.,TRBV7-3,TRBJ2-1
TGTGCCAGCAGATGGGGGTCATCCTACGAGCAGTACTTC,CASRWGSSYEQYF,.,.,TRBV28,TRBJ2-7
TGTGCCAGCAGTGTGGGAATTGAACATCAGCCCCAGCATTTT,CASSVGIEHQPQHF,.,.,TRBV2,TRBJ1-5
TGTGCCAGCAGTGGGGGCCGGGCCATCAGTGGGGAGCTGTTTTTT,CASSGGRAISGELFF,.,.,TRBV27,TRBJ2-2
TGTGCTAGCAGCTTTGGACAGAACAATGAGCAGTTCTTC,CASSFGQNNEQFF,.,.,TRBV7-7,TRBJ2-1
TGTGCCTGGAGTGTTGGACTAGCGGGAGTGAATGAGCAGTTCTTC,CAWSVGLAGVNEQFF,TRBD2,.,TRBV30,TRBJ2-1
TGTGCCAGCAGCGGACGGGACAGCTCCTACGAGCAGTACTTC,CASSGRDSSYEQYF,TRBD1,.,TRBV5-4,TRBJ2-7
TGCAGCGCCGAATCCGGACTTGGGCTAGACAATGAGCAGTTCTTC,CSAESGLGLDNEQFF,.,.,TRBV29-1,TRBJ2-1
TGTGCCTGGAGTGAATGGAACTCTGGAAACACCATATATTTT,CAWSEWNSGNTIYF,.,.,TRBV30,TRBJ1-3
TGTGCCAGCAGTTGGGACGGAGATCAGCCCCAGCATTTT,CASSWDGDQPQHF,.,.,TRBV6-1,TRBJ1-5
TGTGCCTGGAGTGTACCTGGGAGCACTGAAGCTTTCTTT,CAWSVPGSTEAFF,.,once,TRBV30,TRBJ1-1
TGCGCCAGCAGCCAAGGGAGGACAGGGGGACTATGGCCCCAGCATTTT,CASSQGRTGGLWPQHF,TRBD1,.,TRBV4-3,TRBJ1-5
TGCAGCGTTGTATGGAGAGAGACCCAGTACTTC,CSVVWRETQYF,.,.,TRBV29-1,TRBJ2-5
TGTGCCAGCAGTCGCACCGTCGTTGCGGGGGGGGCAGTTGATACGCAGTATTTT,CASSRTVVAGGAVDTQYF,TRBD2,.,TRBV27,TRBJ2-3
TGCGCCAGCAGCTCAGGGACAGCCCCCTACGAGCAGTACTTC,CASSSGTAPYEQYF,TRBD1,.,TRBV5-1,TRBJ2-7
TGTGCCAGCAGCGTGACAGGGGGCACCGGGGAGCTGTTTTTT,CASSVTGGTGELFF,TRBD1,.,TRBV9,TRBJ2-2
TGTGCCAGCAGCGTATCGGGACCCTACAATGAGCAGTTCTTC,CASSVSGPYNEQFF,.,once,TRBV9,TRBJ2-1
TGCGCCAGCTCCCCCGTCGGGGGAGCAACCTACAATGAGCAGTTCTTC,CASSPVGGATYNEQFF,.,.,TRBV5-1,TRBJ2-1
TGCGCCAGCAGCCCATCCCCCCCGGGGGGCGAGGTATACTTC,CASSPSPPGGEVYF,.,.,TRBV5-1,TRBJ2-5
TGTGCCAGCAGTGATTGGCTAGGTGGGGGCCTTTATGATGGCTACACCTTC,CASSDWLGGGLYDGYTF,.,.,TRBV6-1,TRBJ1-2
TGTGCCAGCAGCTTACATGGATCTGGGGCCAACGTCCTGACTTTC,CASSLHGSGANVLTF,.,.,TRBV7-2,TRBJ2-6
TGTGCCAGCAGCCCCACGTTCGGGACTAGCGGGGCTTACAATGAGCAGTTCTTC,CASSPTFGTSGAYNEQFF,TRBD2,.,TRBV7-6,TRBJ2-1